These 23 T cell receptor beta chains were sequenced from one sample in a study of cytomegalovirus exposure and HLA in healthy donors. This PCR relied on a set of 60 Vbeta primers and 13 Jbeta primers. Sequencing was performed with immunoSEQ multiplex PCR; in TCRdb, only in-frame clones are kept and a portion is missing. The sample consists of 100,000 to 150,000 clones, around 67% of them appearing once. Sample: PBMCs. The receptors come from a man aged 60 to 69 in good health and CMV-seropositive.

The chain links TRBV7-2 to TRBJ2-5, with unresolved D. The germline V gene has CDR1 SGHTA and CDR2 FQGNSA. This CDR3 is 11 amino acids long. V lost 5 bases, J lost 2 bases, and 3 bases lay in between. CDR3 region: CASSPQETQYF. DNA for the CDR3: TGTGCCAGCAGCCCGCAAGAGACCCAGTACTTC.

A remark on this clone: The sample has other DNA sequences that encode this CDR3 too. This chain links TRBV19 with TRBJ1-2; D is undetermined. Deletions cut 5 bases from V and 4 bases from J, with 17 bases between. The CDR3 extends over 15 amino acids. Germline CDR1 and CDR2: LNHDA and SQIVND (reference sequence). This CDR3 is CASSVNDLLVYGYTF. The CDR3 DNA sequence: TGTGCCAGTAGTGTGAATGATCTTCTAGTCTATGGCTACACCTTC.

This clone was observed a handful of times. The junction departs from the called germline gene at one end, perhaps through a read error. This chain links TRBV7-7 with TRBJ2-5, with 9 positions matching TRBD2. CDR1 SSHAT and CDR2 FNYEAQ come from the germline V gene (reference sequence). CDR3 length equals 15 residues. CDR3 sequence: CASSFGLAGTQTQYF. The CDR3 bases are TGTGCTAGCAGCTTTGGGCTAGCGGGGACACAGACCCAGTACTTC.

Concerning this clone: One junction end disagrees with the germline gene, perhaps due to a read error. The chain couples TRBV9 to TRBJ1-1; possible D gene TRBD1, 5 bases. Germline CDR1 SGDLS, CDR2 YYNGEE. The length of the CDR3 is 15 residues. In DNA form, the CDR3 reads TGTGCCAGCACCGTACAGGACTTCATGAACACTGAAGCTTTCTTT. Its translation: CASTVQDFMNTEAFF.

This clone was observed at least ten times. The rearrangement uses TRBV5-1 and TRBJ2-2; a weak D match, TRBD1 (5 bases). The V and J ends lost 2 bases and 10 bases respectively, with 12 bases between them. This CDR3 has 13 amino acids. CDR1 is SGHRS and CDR2 is YFSETQ in the germline V gene. In DNA form, the CDR3 reads TGCGCCAGCAGCTTAATGGGGCCGGAGGAGCTGTTTTTT. It translates to CASSLMGPEELFF. Looking up the rest from reference TRBV5-1 and TRBJ2-2 gives the full variable domain: KAGVTQTPRYLIKTRGQQVTLSCSPISGHRSVSWYQQTPGQGLQFLFEYFSETQRNKGNFPGRFSGRQFSNSRSEMNVSTLELGDSALYLCASSLMGPEELFFGEGSRLTVL.

The chain is built from TRBV19 and TRBJ1-5, with 8 bases fitting TRBD1. The CDR3 totals 15 residues. The V and J ends lost 3 bases and 2 bases, in that order; junction bases with no gene match: 3. The V gene's germline CDR1 is LNHDA and CDR2 SQIVND (reference sequence). The CDR3 loop reads CASSMDREGNQPQHF. CDR3 DNA sequence: TGTGCCAGTAGTATGGACAGGGAAGGCAATCAGCCCCAGCATTTT.

The chain combines TRBV28 with TRBJ2-2; D is ambiguous. This CDR3 region has 13 residues. From germline, CDR1 is MDHEN and CDR2 SYDVKM. Trimming removed 2 bases from V and 10 bases from J, with 11 bases in between. The CDR3 coding sequence is TGTGCCAGCAGTTTACGGTCCCCGCTGGAGCTGTTTTTT. Amino acid sequence: CASSLRSPLELFF.

The chain joins TRBV28 to TRBJ2-2, with D maybe TRBD1 (5 bases). The V gene's germline CDR1 is MDHEN and CDR2 SYDVKM. Trimming pared 6 bases from V and 8 bases from J, leaving 16 bases between. The CDR3 has 14 residues. CDR3 sequence (DNA): TGTGCCAGCAGCATTTTTCAGGGAAGAGGGGAGCTGTTTTTT. Its protein product is CASSIFQGRGELFF.

The chain joins TRBV30 to TRBJ2-5; TRBD2 might be the D (6 bases). The V end was cut by 0 bases, the J end by 4 bases, with 9 bases between. Germline V gene sequence: CDR1 GTSNPN, CDR2 SVGIG (reference sequence). This CDR3 is 13 amino acids long. The DNA of the CDR3 is TGTGCCTGGAGTGTTGCGGGGATAGAGACCCAGTACTTC. It translates to CAWSVAGIETQYF.

The rearrangement joins TRBV28 to TRBJ2-7; possibly TRBD1 for D (6 bases). V lost 6 bases to trimming and J lost 1 base, with 10 bases between them. The CDR3 consists of 13 residues. The germline V gene encodes CDR1 MDHEN and CDR2 SYDVKM. CDR3: CASRPTGSYEQYF. The CDR3 region has the DNA TGTGCCAGCAGGCCCACAGGGTCCTACGAGCAGTACTTC.

The V gene is TRBV18, the J gene TRBJ2-3, with TRBD2 identical over 12 bases. Germline V gene data show CDR1 as KGHSH and CDR2 as LQKENI. With 2 bases clipped from V and 5 bases from J, the junction kept 5 bases outside the gene matches. The length of the CDR3 is 16 residues. The DNA of the CDR3 is TGTGCCAGCTCACCAGCTAGCGGGGGGGCGGAAGATACGCAGTATTTT. This sequence encodes CASSPASGGAEDTQYF. Complete variable domain (other parts from reference TRBV18 and TRBJ2-3): NAGVMQNPRHLVRRRGQEARLRCSPMKGHSHVYWYRQLPEEGLKFMVYLQKENIIDESGMPKERFSAEFPKEGPSILRIQQVVRGDSAAYFCASSPASGGAEDTQYFGPGTRLTVL.

This clone was seen a single time. The genes are TRBV19 and TRBJ1-1; TRBD1 might be the D (6 bases). The germline gives CDR1 LNHDA, CDR2 SQIVND (reference sequence). V was trimmed by 5 bases and J by 0 bases, leaving 7 bases between them. The CDR3 runs to 13 residues. Here the CDR3 DNA reads TGTGCCAGTAGTCGGACAGTGAACACTGAAGCTTTCTTT. It is translated as CASSRTVNTEAFF.

The V and J genes are TRBV2 and TRBJ2-2, with D perhaps TRBD2 (6 bases). The CDR3 is 14 residues long. CDR1 SNHLY and CDR2 FYNNEI come from the germline V gene. V shed 7 bases and J shed 3 bases, with 12 bases lying between them. Here the CDR3 DNA reads TGTGCCAGCACCTTGGGCGGGGACACCGGGGAGCTGTTTTTT. Translating it yields CASTLGGDTGELFF.

This clone was detected many times. The V and J genes are TRBV7-9 and TRBJ1-6; possibly TRBD1 for D (6 bases). The CDR3 spans 15 residues. The ends were cut back, 0 bases at V and 13 bases at J, with 16 bases in the middle. CDR1 SEHNR and CDR2 FQNEAQ come from the germline V gene (reference sequence). CDR3 amino acids: CASSLAAGRGAPLHF. Written as DNA, the CDR3 is TGTGCCAGCAGCTTAGCTGCCGGCAGGGGAGCTCCCCTCCACTTT.

The genes are TRBV5-1 and TRBJ1-1; tentatively, D is TRBD1 (5 bases). CDR3 length: 14 residues. Germline V gene data show CDR1 as SGHRS and CDR2 as YFSETQ. Trimming cost V 4 bases and J 5 bases, with 15 bases left between them. The CDR3 region is CASSRTGGGTEAFF. As DNA, the CDR3 is TGCGCCAGCAGCCGGACGGGTGGGGGGACTGAAGCTTTCTTT.

J is TRBJ2-5 and V is TRBV19; D may be TRBD2 (5 bases). Trimming shortened V by 4 bases and J by 7 bases, and 13 bases separated the two germline ends. Germline CDR1 reads LNHDA; CDR2 reads SQIVND (reference sequence). This CDR3 region has 13 residues. CDR3 DNA: TGTGCCAGTAGTAGGGGAGCCCTTGGGACCCAGTACTTC. Its translation: CASSRGALGTQYF. Using reference TRBV19 and TRBJ2-5 for the parts outside the CDR3, the full variable domain is DGGITQSPKYLFRKEGQNVTLSCEQNLNHDAMYWYRQDPGQGLRLIYYSQIVNDFQKGDIAEGYSVSREKKESFPLTVTSAQKNPTAFYLCASSRGALGTQYFGPGTRLLVL.

The rearrangement links TRBV2 to TRBJ2-7; 7 bases fit TRBD1. The V and J ends lost 11 bases and 2 bases, in that order; junction bases with no gene match: 3. Germline assignment: CDR1 SNHLY and CDR2 FYNNEI. The CDR3 sequence is 11 residues long. The CDR3 DNA sequence: TGTGCCGGTGGACAGGCCTACGAGCAGTACTTC. Amino acid sequence: CAGGQAYEQYF.

The rearrangement uses TRBV7-8 and TRBJ2-7; TRBD1 is a possible D gene (6 bases). The CDR3 has 12 residues. Germline CDR1 is SGHVS and CDR2 is FQNEAQ. The V end was cut by 5 bases, the J end by 10 bases, with 15 bases between. CDR3 in amino acids: CASSLGQSQQYF. In DNA form, the CDR3 reads TGTGCCAGCAGCCTAGGACAGTCACAACAGTACTTC.

The V call is TRBV27, the J call TRBJ2-5; 8 bases fit TRBD1. Trimming took 4 bases from V and 7 from J; bases not matched to a gene: 8. The CDR3 is made up of 14 amino acids. Looked up from germline, CDR1 is MNHEY and CDR2 is SMNVEV (reference sequence). The CDR3 DNA reads TGTGCCAGCAGTTCCCGGACAGGGCTAGGGACCCAGTACTTC. This codes for CASSSRTGLGTQYF.

The V call is TRBV28, the J call TRBJ2-5; D is ambiguous. The germline V gene has CDR1 MDHEN and CDR2 SYDVKM. The V and J ends lost 5 bases and 1 base respectively, with 5 bases between them. The CDR3 length is 12 residues. DNA for the CDR3: TGTGCCAGCAGTCTCTCCCAAGAGACCCAGTACTTC. This encodes CASSLSQETQYF. Full variable domain (outside the CDR3, taken from reference TRBV28 and TRBJ2-5): DVKVTQSSRYLVKRTGEKVFLECVQDMDHENMFWYRQDPGLGLRLIYFSYDVKMKEKGDIPEGYSVSREKKERFSLILESASTNQTSMYLCASSLSQETQYFGPGTRLLVL.

The J gene is TRBJ2-1, the V gene TRBV2; 10 nucleotides match TRBD2. Germline CDR1 and CDR2: SNHLY and FYNNEI. J was trimmed by 4 bases and V by 6 bases; bases with no gene match: 9. The CDR3 length is 16 residues. The CDR3 sequence is CASRPKRGGFYNEQFF. The DNA of the CDR3 is TGTGCCAGCAGGCCTAAGCGGGGGGGCTTTTACAATGAGCAGTTCTTC.

The chain carries TRBV28 and TRBJ2-7, with TRBD1 matching over 8 bases. From germline, CDR1 is MDHEN and CDR2 SYDVKM. V dropped 1 base and J dropped 4; count of bases not matched to a gene: 9. There are 16 residues in the CDR3. CDR3 nucleotides: TGTGCCAGCAGTTTATTGGGGGGCCGGGACAGGTACGAGCAGTACTTC. It yields the protein CASSLLGGRDRYEQYF.

The chain joins TRBV2 to TRBJ2-1; D is possibly TRBD1 (6 bases). Trimming took off 5 bases at V and 7 bases at J, with 12 bases between the two ends. Germline V gene sequence: CDR1 SNHLY, CDR2 FYNNEI. CDR3 length: 13 residues. The CDR3 here is CASSYVQGNEQFF. DNA of the CDR3: TGTGCCAGCAGTTACGTCCAGGGGAATGAGCAGTTCTTC.